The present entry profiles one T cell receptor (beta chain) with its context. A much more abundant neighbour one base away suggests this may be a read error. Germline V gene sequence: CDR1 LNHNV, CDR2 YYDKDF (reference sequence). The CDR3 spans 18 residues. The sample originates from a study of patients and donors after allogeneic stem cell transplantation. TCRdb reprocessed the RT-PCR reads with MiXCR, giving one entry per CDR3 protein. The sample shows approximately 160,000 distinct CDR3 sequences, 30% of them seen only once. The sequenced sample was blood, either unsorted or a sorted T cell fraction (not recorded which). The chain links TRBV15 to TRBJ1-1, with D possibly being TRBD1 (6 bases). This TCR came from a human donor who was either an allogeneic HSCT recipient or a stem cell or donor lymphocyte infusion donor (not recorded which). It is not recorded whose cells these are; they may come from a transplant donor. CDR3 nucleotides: TGTGCCACCAGCAGAGCCCCAGGGGTCACCCCGTCGAACACTGAAGCTATCTTT. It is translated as CATSRAPGVTPSNTEAIF.